These 10 T cell receptor beta chains were all obtained from the same sample, sequenced in a study of post-analysis software for immune sequencing data. Study-level findings and limits: TRBV segments more frequent in patients than in controls numbered several and included TRBV5-6, TRBV5-1 and TRBV20-1.

Carried by the TCR beta cDNA libraries were unique molecular identifiers. TCRdb re-derived calls from the PCR reads in MiXCR, one entry per CDR3 protein. The sample lists 450,000 to 650,000 distinct CDR3 sequences, 44% occurring once. Their cognate antigens are unknown. Input material: blood. Every receptor here comes from a girl aged 10 to 17 with multiple sclerosis.

CDR3 DNA: TGCAGTGCTAGAGATAGGGCTAGCGGGCACAATGAGCAGTTCTTC. The encoded protein is CSARDRASGHNEQFF. The chain couples TRBV20-1 to TRBJ2-1, with 8 bases lining up with TRBD2. The CDR3 is made up of 15 amino acids. V lost 0 bases, J lost 5 bases, and 6 bases stayed unmatched. CDR1 and CDR2 from the germline V gene are DFQATT and SNEGSKA (reference sequence).

This clonotype was recorded many times. V and J are TRBV29-1 and TRBJ2-7; no clear D. Germline-derived CDR1 and CDR2 are SQVTM and ANQGSEA. V was shortened by 5 bases and J by 2 bases, with 4 bases between the two germline ends. This CDR3 comprises 10 residues. CDR3 loop: CSVLAYEQYF. The CDR3 DNA follows: TGCAGCGTTCTAGCCTACGAGCAGTACTTC.

V usage is TRBV12-3 or TRBV12-4 and J usage is TRBJ2-7; possibly TRBD1 for D (6 bases). The CDR3 extends over 13 amino acids. V was trimmed by 3 bases and J by 7 bases, leaving 13 bases between them. The CDR3 nucleotides read TGTGCCAGCAGTTTGCCGGGACATTTGGAGCAGTACTTC. As protein: CASSLPGHLEQYF.

The J gene is TRBJ1-2, the V gene TRBV12-3 or TRBV12-4, with TRBD1 matching over 9 bases. J was trimmed by 5 bases and V by 4 bases; bases with no gene match: 11. The CDR3 has 16 residues. CDR3 coding DNA: TGTGCCAGCAGTTCCCCTGGACAGGGGAAGGGGTATGGCTACACCTTC. It encodes CASSSPGQGKGYGYTF.

About this clonotype itself: The conserved phenylalanine or tryptophan normally closing the CDR3 is absent here, so this likely arose from a read error. The chain links TRBV7-3 to TRBJ2-1; 8 bases are a match to TRBD2. The V gene's germline CDR1 is SGHTA and CDR2 FQGTGA. The junction had 10 bases not matched to a gene; V was cut back by 0 bases and J by 6 bases. This CDR3 is built from 17 residues. The CDR3 nucleotides are TGTGCCAGCAGCTTAACCAGCGGGGGTCCTGGGGGCAATGAGCAGTTCTCC. Encoded protein: CASSLTSGGPGGNEQFS.

The rearrangement joins TRBV3-1 to TRBJ2-1; D gene ambiguous. The CDR3 runs to 17 residues. V was trimmed by 2 bases and J by 1 base, leaving 15 bases between them. The germline V gene encodes CDR1 LGHDT and CDR2 YNNKEL (reference sequence). CDR3 residues: CASSQFLFASSYNEQFF. The CDR3 coding sequence is TGTGCCAGCAGCCAATTCCTTTTTGCCTCTTCCTACAATGAGCAGTTCTTC.

This chain joins TRBV6-5 and TRBJ1-1; D is uncertain. The CDR3 covers 12 residues. V was clipped by 2 bases and J by 6 bases, with 7 bases between them. Looked up from germline, CDR1 is MNHEY and CDR2 is SVGAGI. The CDR3 nucleotides read TGTGCCAGCAGTTACCCCGGTGCTGAAGCTTTCTTT. This codes for CASSYPGAEAFF.

The CDR3 sequence: CATSRDRQAYSGANVLTF. The CDR3 DNA follows: TGTGCCACCAGCAGAGATCGCCAGGCCTACTCTGGGGCCAACGTCCTGACTTTC. The chain has TRBV15 and TRBJ2-6, with unresolved D. Per the germline V gene, CDR1 is LNHNV and CDR2 is YYDKDF (reference sequence). The CDR3 sequence is 18 residues long. Deletions cut 0 bases from V and 0 bases from J, with 12 bases between.

This clonotype was recorded a few times. V is TRBV7-2 and J is TRBJ2-7, with TRBD2 matching 11 bases. The CDR3 extends over 15 amino acids. Trimming removed 5 bases from V and 4 bases from J; junction bases left unmatched: 7. Germline V gene data show CDR1 as SGHTA and CDR2 as FQGNSA. The DNA for the CDR3 is TGTGCCAGCAGCCAGGGGGGGACTAGCGGTTACGAGCAGTACTTC. This codes for CASSQGGTSGYEQYF.

As regards this clonotype: One end of the junction varies from germline; a read error may be responsible. The chain is built from TRBV10-2 and TRBJ1-5; D remains unclear. Germline-derived CDR1 and CDR2 are WSHSY and SAAADI. The CDR3 covers 13 residues. The CDR3 region is CTSSESLGQPQHF. The CDR3 region has the DNA TGCACCAGCAGTGAGTCTCTCGGTCAGCCCCAGCATTTT.